The rows below give T cell receptor beta chains drawn from one sample of a study of OX40 agonist ivuxolimab in advanced cancers. Sequencing used immunoSEQ multiplex PCR; TCRdb keeps in-frame clones, though not all of them. The repertoire holds around 64,000 clones, with more than 85% as singletons. The sequenced sample was CD4+ or CD8+ T cells sorted from blood, obtained in a trial of the OX40 agonist ivuxolimab. Every receptor here comes from an adult with an advanced solid tumor such as melanoma, head and neck, liver or kidney cancer. Both conserved end residues are part of each CDR3. A D gene is named only where the DNA matches it firmly. Some rows mark clone size as missing; the rest say once, few, many or name a class of expanded clone.

>TRBV5-6|TRBD2|TRBJ2-7|.
TGTGCCAGCAGCTTAGGCACTAGCGGGGGAGAGCAGTACTTC
CASSLGTSGGEQYF
>TRBV12-5|TRBD1|TRBJ1-1|once
TGTGCTAGTGGTTTAGATTACGGGACAGATGAAAACACCCCTTTGGCTTTCTTT
CASGLDYGTDENTPLAFF
>TRBV4-3|.|TRBJ2-2|.
TGCGCCAGCAGCCAAGATCGATCCCTCGGTCCCGGGGAGCTGTTTTTT
CASSQDRSLGPGELFF
>TRBV7-9|.|TRBJ2-1|.
TGTGCCAGCAAGGGTGCCGGGCTCGGGCTTTACAATGAGCAGTTCTTC
CASKGAGLGLYNEQFF
>TRBV9|TRBD1|TRBJ1-1|.
TGTGCCAGCAGCGTAGTTCGGGACAGGGGTAACACTGAAGCTTTCTTT
CASSVVRDRGNTEAFF
>TRBV4-3|.|TRBJ2-1|.
TGCGCCAGCAGCCTCACAGGGAACAATGAGCAGTTCTTC
CASSLTGNNEQFF
>TRBV25-1|.|TRBJ1-3|.
TGTGCCAGCAGTGAGCAGAGCTCTGGAAACACCATATATTTT
CASSEQSSGNTIYF
>TRBV5-6|.|TRBJ1-5|.
TGTGCCAGCAGCTTGGGGAGGGGGCAGCCCCAGCATTTT
CASSLGRGQPQHF
>TRBV25-1|TRBD1|TRBJ2-7|.
TGTGCCAGCAGCGCGACTCGGGACAGGGGACACGAGCAGTACTTC
CASSATRDRGHEQYF
>TRBV9|.|TRBJ2-1|.
TGTGCCAGCAGCGAGGGGACGGTGGGTGAGCAGTTCTTC
CASSEGTVGEQFF
>TRBV4-3|.|TRBJ2-7|.
TGCGCCAGCAGCCAAGGGCCGGGGGTCGGGCAGTACTTC
CASSQGPGVGQYF
>TRBV11-2|.|TRBJ1-3|.
TGTGCCAGCAGCTTAACCTCCCAAGCGGGAAACACCATATATTTT
CASSLTSQAGNTIYF
>TRBV27|.|TRBJ1-6|.
TGTGCCAGCAGTTTATTTAGGTCTGGCTCCTATAATTCACCCCTCCACTTT
CASSLFRSGSYNSPLHF
>TRBV14|.|TRBJ2-3|.
TGTGCCAGCAGCCAAGATCAATCGCTGCTGTATAGCACAGATACGCAGTATTTT
CASSQDQSLLYSTDTQYF
>TRBV18|TRBD1|TRBJ2-7|.
TGTGCCAGCTCAGAAAGACAGGGGGCCGGTTCCTACGAGCAGTACTTC
CASSERQGAGSYEQYF
>TRBV10-3|.|TRBJ1-2|once
TGTGCCATCAGTGGAGACACCCAGGCCGGGGGCTACACCTTC
CAISGDTQAGGYTF
>TRBV6-5|TRBD1|TRBJ1-2|.
TGTGCCAGCAGTTACCTTCCGGACAGGGCAGGCGGCTACACCTTC
CASSYLPDRAGGYTF
>TRBV27|.|TRBJ1-1|.
TGTGCCAGCAGTCCCCCCAGGTTGAGCACTGAAGCTTTCTTT
CASSPPRLSTEAFF
>TRBV29-1|.|TRBJ2-7|.
TGCAGCGTTGAAGGCAAGGGATCAAGCTCCTACGAGCAGTACTTC
CSVEGKGSSSYEQYF
>TRBV5-1|TRBD1|TRBJ2-7|.
TGCGCCAGCAGCCTCACAGGGGTCAGCTCCTACGAGCAGTACTTC
CASSLTGVSSYEQYF
>TRBV6-5|.|TRBJ2-2|.
TGTGCCAGCAGTTACGGAATCGAGGACACCGGGGAGCTGTTTTTT
CASSYGIEDTGELFF
>TRBV13|.|TRBJ1-1|.
TGTGCCAGCAGCTTAAACACTGAAGCTTTCTTT
CASSLNTEAFF
>TRBV19|.|TRBJ2-5|.
TGTGCCAGTAGTACGGTGCAGGAGGAAGAGACCCAGTACTTC
CASSTVQEEETQYF
>TRBV2|TRBD1|TRBJ2-5|.
TGTGCCAGCAGCTTCGGACAGGGGCTGGAGACCCAGTACTTC
CASSFGQGLETQYF
>TRBV7-9|.|TRBJ1-2|once
TGTGCCAGCAGCTTACAGAATCCCTATGGCTACACCTTC
CASSLQNPYGYTF
>TRBV18|TRBD1|TRBJ2-2|.
TGTGCCAGCTCACCTAAGACAGGGGCGGCCGGGGAGCTGTTTTTT
CASSPKTGAAGELFF
>TRBV27|.|TRBJ1-5|.
TGTGCCAGCAGAACCCGGGGTTATAGCAATCAGCCCCAGCATTTT
CASRTRGYSNQPQHF
>TRBV2|TRBD1|TRBJ1-2|.
TGTGCCAGCTCCTACAGGGGGGCCAACTATGGCTACACCTTC
CASSYRGANYGYTF
>TRBV6-5|.|TRBJ2-3|.
TGTGCCAGCAGCCCCGGGACATATATCCCAGATACGCAGTATTTT
CASSPGTYIPDTQYF
>TRBV6-5|TRBD1|TRBJ1-5|.
TGTGCCAGCAGTTACGGACAGGAGTATCAGCCCCAGCATTTT
CASSYGQEYQPQHF
>TRBV7-9|TRBD2|TRBJ2-1|few
TGTGCCAGCAGCCTTGGCGGGAGAGACAATGAGCAGTTCTTC
CASSLGGRDNEQFF
>TRBV14|TRBD1|TRBJ2-1|.
TGTGCCAGCAGCCAAGAACAAGTCCCGGGACAGGGGGCTAGGTATGAGCAGTTCTTC
CASSQEQVPGQGARYEQFF
>TRBV10-3|TRBD2|TRBJ2-1|few
TGTGCCATCAGCTCCGGACTAGCGGGGGGGCTTCTGTTTAATGAGCAGTTCTTC
CAISSGLAGGLLFNEQFF
>TRBV21-1|.|TRBJ2-3|once
TGTGCCAGCAGGGGGACTAGCGGGAGAAGAGATACGCAGTATTTT
CASRGTSGRRDTQYF
>TRBV7-3|TRBD2|TRBJ2-3|.
TGTGCCAGCAGCTCTAGCGGGGGGCTCACAGATACGCAGTATTTT
CASSSSGGLTDTQYF
>TRBV27|TRBD1|TRBJ1-5|.
TGTGCCAGCAGTCCCGGGACAGTTTATAGCAATCAGCCCCAGCATTTT
CASSPGTVYSNQPQHF
>TRBV18|TRBD1|TRBJ1-5|.
TGTGCCAGCTCACCCTACGGGACAGGTACTTTTAAGGAGGATCAGCCCCAGCATTTT
CASSPYGTGTFKEDQPQHF
>TRBV11-2|.|TRBJ2-7|.
TGTGCCAGCAGCTTAGATCAGGGTTTGGAGATCAGCAAGGAAGAGCAGTACTTC
CASSLDQGLEISKEEQYF
>TRBV4-1|TRBD1|TRBJ1-5|.
TGCGCCAGCAGCCCCGGGCAGGGGGAAAATCAGCCCCAGCATTTT
CASSPGQGENQPQHF
>TRBV19|.|TRBJ1-5|.
TGTGCCAGTAGTATTACGACGGGGAATCAGCCCCAGCATTTT
CASSITTGNQPQHF
>TRBV6-5|.|TRBJ1-6|.
TGTGCCAGCACTACGATAGAGGGGTATAATTCACCCCTCCACTTT
CASTTIEGYNSPLHF
>TRBV10-3|.|TRBJ1-1|.
TGTGCCATCAGTGATATAGGGGCGGACACTGAAGCTTTCTTT
CAISDIGADTEAFF
>TRBV13|TRBD1|TRBJ2-7|.
TGTGCCAGCAGCTCAGGGGGCTCAAGCGAGCAGTACTTC
CASSSGGSSEQYF
>TRBV6-1|TRBD2|TRBJ2-3|.
TGTGCCAGCAGTGAAAGGCTAGCGGGGGCTAGCACAGATACGCAGTATTTT
CASSERLAGASTDTQYF
>TRBV27|.|TRBJ1-3|.
TGTGCCAGCAGTTTTGACAGGCACTCTGGAAACACCATATATTTT
CASSFDRHSGNTIYF
>TRBV7-8|TRBD1|TRBJ2-5|.
TGTGCCAGCAGCTCCACAGGGGGTGGGGAGCAGTACTTC
CASSSTGGGEQYF
>TRBV27|.|TRBJ1-1|.
TGTGCCAGCAGTTTAGGGCCGGGGTTGGTGAACACTGAAGCTTTCTTT
CASSLGPGLVNTEAFF
>TRBV9|TRBD1|TRBJ1-3|.
TGTGCCAGCAGCGGCGGACAGGGGGGTGGAAACACCATATATTTT
CASSGGQGGGNTIYF
>TRBV7-9|.|TRBJ1-2|.
TGTGCCAGCAGCTTAGTTGTTGGGTATGGCTACACCTTC
CASSLVVGYGYTF
>TRBV11-2|.|TRBJ2-1|.
TGTGCCAGCAGCTTTAATCCGGGACTGCCGATCTTC
CASSFNPGLPIF
>TRBV30|TRBD1|TRBJ2-7|.
TGTGCCTGGAGTGTATTGGTGGACAGGGTGACCTACGAGCAGTACTTC
CAWSVLVDRVTYEQYF